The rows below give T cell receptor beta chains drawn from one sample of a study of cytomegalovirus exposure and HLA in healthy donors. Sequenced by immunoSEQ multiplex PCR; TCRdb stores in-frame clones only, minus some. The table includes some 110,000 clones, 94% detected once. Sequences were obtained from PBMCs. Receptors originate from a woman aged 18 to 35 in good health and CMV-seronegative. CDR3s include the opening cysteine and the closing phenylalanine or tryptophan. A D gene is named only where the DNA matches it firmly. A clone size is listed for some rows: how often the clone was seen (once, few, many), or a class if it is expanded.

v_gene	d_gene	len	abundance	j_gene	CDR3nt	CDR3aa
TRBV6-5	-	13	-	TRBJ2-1	TGTGCCAGCAGTTACGGCGGAGGCGATGAGCAGTTCTTC	CASSYGGGDEQFF
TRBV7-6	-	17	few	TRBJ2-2	TGTGCCAGCAGCGCATTTTACAGGACGGGACATACCGGGGAGCTGTTTTTT	CASSAFYRTGHTGELFF
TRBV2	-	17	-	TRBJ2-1	TGTGCCAGCAGAGGGGGCCGAACGGGGGCGGGCCACAATGAGCAGTTCTTC	CASRGGRTGAGHNEQFF
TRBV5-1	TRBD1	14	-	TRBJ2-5	TGCGCCAGCAGCCTCGACAGGGTAGGGGAGACCCAGTACTTC	CASSLDRVGETQYF
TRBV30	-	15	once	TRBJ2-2	TGTGCCTGGAGCTCGAGTCCTACGAACACCGGGGAGCTGTTTTTT	CAWSSSPTNTGELFF
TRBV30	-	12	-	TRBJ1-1	TGTGCCTGGATAAGTGAGGTAACTGAAGCTTTCTTT	CAWISEVTEAFF
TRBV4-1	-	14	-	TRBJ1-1	TGCGCCAGCAGCCAAGATCGCAGGGTGACTGAAGCTTTCTTT	CASSQDRRVTEAFF
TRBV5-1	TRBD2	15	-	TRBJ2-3	TGCGCCAGCAGCTATGAAGCGGGGGGCACAGATACGCAGTATTTT	CASSYEAGGTDTQYF
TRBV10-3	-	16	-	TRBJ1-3	TGTGCCATCAGGGATGACAGGCCCAGCTCTGGAAACACCATATATTTT	CAIRDDRPSSGNTIYF
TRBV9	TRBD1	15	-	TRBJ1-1	TGTGCCAGCAGCTCCCGGACAGGGTTGAACACTGAAGCTTTCTTT	CASSSRTGLNTEAFF
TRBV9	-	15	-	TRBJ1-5	TGTGCCAGCAGCGTAGGCCCAGGGAGGGATCAGCCCCAGCATTTT	CASSVGPGRDQPQHF
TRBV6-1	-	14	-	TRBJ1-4	TGTGCCAGTACTCTGACAGTGCATAATGAAAAACTGTTTTTT	CASTLTVHNEKLFF
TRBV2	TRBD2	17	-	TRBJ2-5	TGTGCCAGCAGCGAGCTGCAGCCGGCGGGGGAAGGAGAGACCCAGTACTTC	CASSELQPAGEGETQYF
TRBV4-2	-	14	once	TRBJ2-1	TGTGCCAGCAGTAGCCAGGGATTGGGCAATGAGCAGTTCTTC	CASSSQGLGNEQFF
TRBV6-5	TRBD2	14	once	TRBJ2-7	TGTGCCAGCAGGAGTAGGACGGGGGGGTGGGAGCAGTACTTC	CASRSRTGGWEQYF
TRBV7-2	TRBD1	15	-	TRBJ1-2	TGTGCCAGCAGCTTAGCGCCGACAGGGGACTATGGCTACACCTTC	CASSLAPTGDYGYTF
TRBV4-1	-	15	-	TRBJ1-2	TGCGCCAGCAGCCAAGTTTCCAGGGCCGAGGAGGGCTACACCTTC	CASSQVSRAEEGYTF
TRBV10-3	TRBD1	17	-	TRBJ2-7	TGTGCCATATACCAGCCTCCATGTCGACAGGGAAAGTGCGAGCAGTACTTC	CAIYQPPCRQGKCEQYF
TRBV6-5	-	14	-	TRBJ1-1	TGTGCCAGCAGTTACTCCGGCCCTAGAACTGAAGCTTTCTTT	CASSYSGPRTEAFF
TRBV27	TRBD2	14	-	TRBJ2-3	TGTGCCAGCAGACCACTAGCGGGAGGGCCCACGCAGTATTTT	CASRPLAGGPTQYF
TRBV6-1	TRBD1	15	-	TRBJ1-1	TGTGCCAGCAGTGGATACAGGGGCGGGAACACTGAAGCTTTCTTT	CASSGYRGGNTEAFF
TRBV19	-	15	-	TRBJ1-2	TGTGCCAGTAGTATTGTTGGGCGTGCCCCAGGTGGCTACACCTTC	CASSIVGRAPGGYTF
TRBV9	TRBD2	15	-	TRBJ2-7	TGTGCCAGCAGCGTAGAGAGCGGGAGTATGTACGAGCAGTACTTC	CASSVESGSMYEQYF
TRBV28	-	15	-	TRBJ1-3	TGTGCCAGCAGTTTAGGGGGCAGCACTGGAAACACCATATATTTT	CASSLGGSTGNTIYF
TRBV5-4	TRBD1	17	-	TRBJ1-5	TGTGCCAGCAGCTTATTGCGGGACAGATGTGCCAATCAGCCCCAGCATTTT	CASSLLRDRCANQPQHF
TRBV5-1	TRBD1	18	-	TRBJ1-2	TGCGCCAGCAGCTTGGCCGGGACAGCGTTATTAGCTAACTATGGCTACACCTTC	CASSLAGTALLANYGYTF
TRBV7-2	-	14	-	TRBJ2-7	TGTGCCAGCAGCTTAGCGACAGAGGACTACGAGCAGTACTTC	CASSLATEDYEQYF
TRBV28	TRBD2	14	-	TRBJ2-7	TGTGCCAGCAGTTTGGGAGCGGGGGTCTACGAGCAGTACTTC	CASSLGAGVYEQYF
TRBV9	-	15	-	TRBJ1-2	TGTGCCAGCAGCGTAGGGCCGGGACACAACTATGGCTACACCTTC	CASSVGPGHNYGYTF
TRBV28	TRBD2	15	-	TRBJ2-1	TGTGCCAGCAGTCCAACTAGCGGGTCCTACAATGAGCAGTTCTTC	CASSPTSGSYNEQFF
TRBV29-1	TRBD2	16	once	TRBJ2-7	TGCAGCGTTGACCGGACTAGCGGGGGGAGTCGTTACGAGCAGTACTTC	CSVDRTSGGSRYEQYF
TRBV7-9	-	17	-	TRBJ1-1	TGTGCCAGCAGCTTATCGGTTTGGGGCCAGACGAACACTGAAGCTTTCTTT	CASSLSVWGQTNTEAFF
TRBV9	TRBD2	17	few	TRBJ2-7	TGTGCCAGCAGCGTAGGACTAGCGGGAGGGCCAGGGTACGAGCAGTACTTC	CASSVGLAGGPGYEQYF
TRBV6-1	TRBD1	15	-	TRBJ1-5	TGTGCCAGCAGTCCCACACAGGGGGCCAATCAGCCCCAGCATTTT	CASSPTQGANQPQHF
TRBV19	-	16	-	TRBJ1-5	TGTGCCAGTAGTATAGGGGCGGGAGGGGTAAATCAGCCCCAGCATTTT	CASSIGAGGVNQPQHF
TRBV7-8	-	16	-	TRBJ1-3	TGTGCCAGCAGCTCTGCGGGACGGAGCTCTGGAAACACCATATATTTT	CASSSAGRSSGNTIYF
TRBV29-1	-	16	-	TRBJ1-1	TGCAGCGTTGGAAAGAGTTGGGGGGGGATGAACACTGAAGCTTTCTTT	CSVGKSWGGMNTEAFF
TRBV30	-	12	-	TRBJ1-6	TGTGCCTGGAGGGCGGGTGTCGCTTTCCTCCACTTT	CAWRAGVAFLHF
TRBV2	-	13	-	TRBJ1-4	TGTGCCAGCAGAAGAACAGGGAGTGAAAAACTGTTTTTT	CASRRTGSEKLFF
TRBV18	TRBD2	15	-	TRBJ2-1	TGTGCCACCACGAGGGGACTAGCGTCCTACAATGAGCAGTTCTTC	CATTRGLASYNEQFF
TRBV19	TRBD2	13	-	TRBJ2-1	TGTGCCAGTAGGGCTAGCGGGATTTGGGAGCAGTTCTTC	CASRASGIWEQFF
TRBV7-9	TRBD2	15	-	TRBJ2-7	TGTGCCAGCAGCTCTACTAGCGGGAGATCTTACGAGCAGTACTTC	CASSSTSGRSYEQYF
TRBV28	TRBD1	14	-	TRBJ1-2	TGTGCCAGCAGTTTTGGGGACAGCCGAAATGGCTACACCTTC	CASSFGDSRNGYTF
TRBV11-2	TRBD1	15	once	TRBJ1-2	TGTGCCAGCAGCGCAGGGGGACGAGCTAACTATGGCTACACCTTC	CASSAGGRANYGYTF